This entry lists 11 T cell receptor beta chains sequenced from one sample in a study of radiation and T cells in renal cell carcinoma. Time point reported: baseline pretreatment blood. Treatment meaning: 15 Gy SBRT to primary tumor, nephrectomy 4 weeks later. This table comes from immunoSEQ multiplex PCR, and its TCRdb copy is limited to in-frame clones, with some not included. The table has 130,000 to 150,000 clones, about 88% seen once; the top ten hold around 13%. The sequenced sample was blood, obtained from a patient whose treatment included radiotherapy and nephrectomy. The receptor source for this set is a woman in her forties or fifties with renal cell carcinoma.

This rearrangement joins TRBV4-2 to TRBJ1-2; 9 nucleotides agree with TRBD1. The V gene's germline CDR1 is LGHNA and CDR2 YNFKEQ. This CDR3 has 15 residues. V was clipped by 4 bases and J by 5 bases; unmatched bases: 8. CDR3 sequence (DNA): TGTGCCAGCAGCCCTGGGACAGGGCAAGGGTATGGCTACACCTTC. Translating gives CASSPGTGQGYGYTF.

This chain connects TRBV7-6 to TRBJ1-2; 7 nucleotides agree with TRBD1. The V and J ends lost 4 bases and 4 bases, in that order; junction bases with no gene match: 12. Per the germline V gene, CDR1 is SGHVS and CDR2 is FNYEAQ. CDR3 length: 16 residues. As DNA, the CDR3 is TGTGCCAGCAGCTCTTCGACAGGGATCGGCGGCTATGGCTACACCTTC. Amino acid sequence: CASSSSTGIGGYGYTF.

CDR3 sequence reads: CAWTPMDRNTEAFF. The DNA of the CDR3 is TGTGCCTGGACTCCCATGGACAGGAACACTGAAGCTTTCTTT. The chain joins TRBV30 to TRBJ1-1; tentatively, D is TRBD1 (6 bases). This CDR3 is built from 14 residues. In germline, CDR1 is GTSNPN, CDR2 SVGIG (reference sequence). Trimming removed 4 bases from V and 1 base from J, with 13 bases in between.

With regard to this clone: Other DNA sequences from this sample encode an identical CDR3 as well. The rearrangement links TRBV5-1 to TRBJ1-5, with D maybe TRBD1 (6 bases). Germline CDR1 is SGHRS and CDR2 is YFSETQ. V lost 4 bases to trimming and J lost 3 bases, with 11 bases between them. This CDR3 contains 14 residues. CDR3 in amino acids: CASSLGGHNQPQHF. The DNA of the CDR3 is TGCGCCAGCAGCCTCGGGGGCCACAATCAGCCCCAGCATTTT.

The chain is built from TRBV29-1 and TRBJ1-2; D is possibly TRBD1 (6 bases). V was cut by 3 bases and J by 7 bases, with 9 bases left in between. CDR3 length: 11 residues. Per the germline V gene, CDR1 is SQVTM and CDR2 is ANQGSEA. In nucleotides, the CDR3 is TGCAGCGTTGAGGGGGCAGGTGGCTACACCTTC. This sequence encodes CSVEGAGGYTF.

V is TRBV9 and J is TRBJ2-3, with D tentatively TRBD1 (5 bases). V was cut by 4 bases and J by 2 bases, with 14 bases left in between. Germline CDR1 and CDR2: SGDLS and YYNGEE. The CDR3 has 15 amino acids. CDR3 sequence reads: CASSYQSGSTDTQYF. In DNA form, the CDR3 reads TGTGCCAGCAGCTACCAGTCAGGGTCCACAGATACGCAGTATTTT.

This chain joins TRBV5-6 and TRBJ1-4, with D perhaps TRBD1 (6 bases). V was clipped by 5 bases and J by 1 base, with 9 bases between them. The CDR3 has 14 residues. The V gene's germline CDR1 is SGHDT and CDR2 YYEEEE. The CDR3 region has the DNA TGTGCCAGCAGTCGACAGGAAACTAATGAAAAACTGTTTTTT. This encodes CASSRQETNEKLFF.

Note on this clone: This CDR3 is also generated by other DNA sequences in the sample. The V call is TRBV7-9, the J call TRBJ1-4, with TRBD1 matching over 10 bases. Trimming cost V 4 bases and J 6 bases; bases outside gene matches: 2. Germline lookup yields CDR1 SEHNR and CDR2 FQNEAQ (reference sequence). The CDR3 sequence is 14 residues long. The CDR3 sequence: CASSSGTGDEKLFF. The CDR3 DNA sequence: TGTGCCAGCAGCTCCGGGACAGGGGATGAAAAACTGTTTTTT.

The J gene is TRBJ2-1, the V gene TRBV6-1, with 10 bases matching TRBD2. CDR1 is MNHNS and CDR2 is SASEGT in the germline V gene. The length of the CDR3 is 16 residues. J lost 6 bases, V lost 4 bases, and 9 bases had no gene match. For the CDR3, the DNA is TGTGCCAGCAGTGTTGGAGCGGGGGGGCCTTTCAATGAGCAGTTCTTC. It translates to CASSVGAGGPFNEQFF.

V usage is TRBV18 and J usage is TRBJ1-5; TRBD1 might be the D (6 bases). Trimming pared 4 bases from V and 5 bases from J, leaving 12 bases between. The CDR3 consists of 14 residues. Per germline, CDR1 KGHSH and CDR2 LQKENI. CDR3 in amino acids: CASSLTTGHQPQHF. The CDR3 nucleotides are TGTGCCAGCTCACTTACAACAGGGCATCAGCCCCAGCATTTT.

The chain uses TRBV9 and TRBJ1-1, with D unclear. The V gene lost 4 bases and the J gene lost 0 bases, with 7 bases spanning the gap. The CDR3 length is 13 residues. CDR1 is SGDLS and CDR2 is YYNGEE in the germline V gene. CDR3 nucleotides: TGTGCCAGCAGCAAGGACTTGAACACTGAAGCTTTCTTT. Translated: CASSKDLNTEAFF.